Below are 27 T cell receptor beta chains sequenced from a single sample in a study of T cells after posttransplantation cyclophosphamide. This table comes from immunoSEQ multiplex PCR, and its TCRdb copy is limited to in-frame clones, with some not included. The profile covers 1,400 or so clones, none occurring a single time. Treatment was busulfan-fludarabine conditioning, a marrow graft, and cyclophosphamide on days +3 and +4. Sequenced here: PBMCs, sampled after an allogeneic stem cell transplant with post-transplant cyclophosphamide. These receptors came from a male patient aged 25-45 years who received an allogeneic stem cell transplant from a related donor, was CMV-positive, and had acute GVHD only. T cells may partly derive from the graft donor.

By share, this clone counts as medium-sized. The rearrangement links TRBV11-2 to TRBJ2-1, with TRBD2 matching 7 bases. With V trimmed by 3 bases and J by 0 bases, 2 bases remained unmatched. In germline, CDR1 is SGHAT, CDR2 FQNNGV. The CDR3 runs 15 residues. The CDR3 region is CASSFGGTSYNEQFF. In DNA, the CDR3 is TGTGCCAGCAGCTTCGGGGGGACCTCCTACAATGAGCAGTTCTTC.

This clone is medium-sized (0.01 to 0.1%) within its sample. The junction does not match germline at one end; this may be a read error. In DNA form, the CDR3 reads TGTGCCAGCAGATACTATGGACAGTCGGAAGCTTTCTTT. Translation: CASRYYGQSEAFF. The V and J genes are TRBV6-2 or TRBV6-3 and TRBJ1-1; possibly TRBD1 for D (6 bases). Germline CDR1 reads MNHEY; CDR2 reads SVGEGT. The CDR3 consists of 13 residues.

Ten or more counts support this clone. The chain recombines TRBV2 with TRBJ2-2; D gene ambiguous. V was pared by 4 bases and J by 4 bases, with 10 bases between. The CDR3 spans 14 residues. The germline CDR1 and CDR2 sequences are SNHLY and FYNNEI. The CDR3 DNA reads TGTGCCAGCAGTGCGAGCTCCGTCACCGGGGAGCTGTTTTTT. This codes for CASSASSVTGELFF.

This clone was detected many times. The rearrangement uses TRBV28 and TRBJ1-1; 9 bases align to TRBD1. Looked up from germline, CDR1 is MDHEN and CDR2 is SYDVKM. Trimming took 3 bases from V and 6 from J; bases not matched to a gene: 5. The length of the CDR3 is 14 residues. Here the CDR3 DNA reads TGTGCCAGCAGTTTTGGGGGACAGGGCGCTGAAGCTTTCTTT. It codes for CASSFGGQGAEAFF.

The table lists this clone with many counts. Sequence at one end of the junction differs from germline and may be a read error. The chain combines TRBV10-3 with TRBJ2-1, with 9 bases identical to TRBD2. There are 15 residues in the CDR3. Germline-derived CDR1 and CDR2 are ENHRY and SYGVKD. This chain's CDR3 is CAIRESGGGGNEQFF. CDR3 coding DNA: TGTGCCATCAGGGAGTCTGGCGGGGGGGGAAATGAGCAGTTCTTC.

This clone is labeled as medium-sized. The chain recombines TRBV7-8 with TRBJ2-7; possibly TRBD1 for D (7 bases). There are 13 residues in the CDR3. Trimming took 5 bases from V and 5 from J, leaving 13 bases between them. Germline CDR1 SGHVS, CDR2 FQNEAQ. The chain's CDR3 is CASSVQGTDEQYF. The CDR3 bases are TGTGCCAGCAGCGTACAGGGGACTGACGAGCAGTACTTC.

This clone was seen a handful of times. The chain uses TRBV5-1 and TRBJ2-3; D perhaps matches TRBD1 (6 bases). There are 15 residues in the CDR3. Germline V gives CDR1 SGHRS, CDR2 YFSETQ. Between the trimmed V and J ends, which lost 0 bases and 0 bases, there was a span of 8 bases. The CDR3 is CASSLGQVSTDTQYF. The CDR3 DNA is TGCGCCAGCAGCTTGGGACAGGTCAGCACAGATACGCAGTATTTT.

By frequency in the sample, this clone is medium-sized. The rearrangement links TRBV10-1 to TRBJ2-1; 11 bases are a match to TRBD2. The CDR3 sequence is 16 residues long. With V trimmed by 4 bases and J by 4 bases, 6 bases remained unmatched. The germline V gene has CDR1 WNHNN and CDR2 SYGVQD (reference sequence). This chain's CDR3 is CASSGIAGGRYNEQFF. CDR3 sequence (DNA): TGCGCCAGCAGTGGCATAGCGGGGGGGCGGTACAATGAGCAGTTCTTC.

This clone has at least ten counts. This chain's CDR3 is CASSSSDRASTDTQYF. CDR3 in DNA: TGTGCCAGCAGTTCCTCGGACAGGGCGAGCACAGATACGCAGTATTTT. V usage is TRBV28 and J usage is TRBJ2-3; 8 bases agree with TRBD1. Germline V gene sequence: CDR1 MDHEN, CDR2 SYDVKM. The CDR3 contains 16 residues. V lost 4 bases and J lost 0; bases outside the gene matches: 6. Full variable domain (remainder filled in from reference TRBV28 and TRBJ2-3): DVKVTQSSRYLVKRTGEKVFLECVQDMDHENMFWYRQDPGLGLRLIYFSYDVKMKEKGDIPEGYSVSREKKERFSLILESASTNQTSMYLCASSSSDRASTDTQYFGPGTRLTVL.

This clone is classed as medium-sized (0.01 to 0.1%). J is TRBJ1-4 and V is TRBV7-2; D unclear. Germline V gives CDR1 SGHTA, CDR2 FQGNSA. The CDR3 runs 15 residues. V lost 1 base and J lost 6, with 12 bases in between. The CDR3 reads CASSLVSGKDEKLFF. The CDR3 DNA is TGTGCCAGCAGCTTAGTATCGGGGAAGGATGAAAAACTGTTTTTT.

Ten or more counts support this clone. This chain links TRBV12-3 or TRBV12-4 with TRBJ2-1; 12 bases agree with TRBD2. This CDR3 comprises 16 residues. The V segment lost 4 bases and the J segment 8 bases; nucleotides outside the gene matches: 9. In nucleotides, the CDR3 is TGTGCCAGCAGTTCGACCCTAGCGGGGGGGCCTTATGAGCAGTTCTTC. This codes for CASSSTLAGGPYEQFF.

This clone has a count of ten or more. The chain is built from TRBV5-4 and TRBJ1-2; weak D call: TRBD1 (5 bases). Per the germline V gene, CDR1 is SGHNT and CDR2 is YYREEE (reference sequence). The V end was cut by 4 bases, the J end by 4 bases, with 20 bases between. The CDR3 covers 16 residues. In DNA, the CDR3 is TGTGCCAGCAGCCCGGCGGCTCAGGGTTCCTTCTATGGCTACACCTTC. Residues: CASSPAAQGSFYGYTF.

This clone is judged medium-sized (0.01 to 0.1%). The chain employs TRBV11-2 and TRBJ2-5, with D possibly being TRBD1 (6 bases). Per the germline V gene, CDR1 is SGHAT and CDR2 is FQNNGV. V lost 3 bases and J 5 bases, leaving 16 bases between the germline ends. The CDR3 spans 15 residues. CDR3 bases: TGTGCCAGCAGCTTCCACAGGGTATCTAGGGAGACCCAGTACTTC. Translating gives CASSFHRVSRETQYF.

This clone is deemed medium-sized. The CDR3 nucleotides are TGTGCCAGCAGCTTGACAGGGGGCGAGACTGAAGCTTTCTTT. It translates to CASSLTGGETEAFF. This chain joins TRBV5-6 and TRBJ1-1, with TRBD1 matching over 9 bases. Germline lookup yields CDR1 SGHDT and CDR2 YYEEEE. V lost 1 base, J lost 5 bases, and 3 bases stayed unmatched. The CDR3 runs to 14 residues.

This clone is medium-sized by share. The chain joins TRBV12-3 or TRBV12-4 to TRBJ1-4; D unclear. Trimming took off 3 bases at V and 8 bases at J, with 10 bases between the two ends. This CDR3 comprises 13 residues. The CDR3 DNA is TGTGCCAGCAGTTTCCACTCACCGGAAAAACTGTTTTTT. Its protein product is CASSFHSPEKLFF.

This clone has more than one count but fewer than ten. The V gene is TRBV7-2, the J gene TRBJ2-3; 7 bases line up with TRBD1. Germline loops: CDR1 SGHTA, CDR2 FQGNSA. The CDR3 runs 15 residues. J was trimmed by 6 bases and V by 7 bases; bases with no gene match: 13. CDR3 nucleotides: TGTGCCAGCACCCAAGACAGGGCCAGGGGGGATACGCAGTATTTT. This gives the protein CASTQDRARGDTQYF. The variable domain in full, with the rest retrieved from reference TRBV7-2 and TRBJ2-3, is GAGVSQSPSNKVTEKGKDVELRCDPISGHTALYWYRQSLGQGLEFLIYFQGNSAPDKSGLPSDRFSAERTGGSVSTLTIQRTQQEDSAVYLCASTQDRARGDTQYFGPGTRLTVL.

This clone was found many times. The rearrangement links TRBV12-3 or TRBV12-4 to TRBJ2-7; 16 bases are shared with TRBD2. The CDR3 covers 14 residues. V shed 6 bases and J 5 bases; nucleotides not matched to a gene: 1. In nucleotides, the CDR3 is TGTGCCAGCAGCGGGACTAGCGGGGGGGACGAGCAGTACTTC. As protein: CASSGTSGGDEQYF.

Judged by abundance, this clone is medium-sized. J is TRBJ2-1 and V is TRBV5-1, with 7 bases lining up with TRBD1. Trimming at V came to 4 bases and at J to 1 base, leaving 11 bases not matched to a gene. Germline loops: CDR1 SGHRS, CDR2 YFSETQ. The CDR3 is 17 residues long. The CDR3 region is CASSINRGYWSYNEQFF. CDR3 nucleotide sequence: TGCGCCAGCAGCATTAACAGGGGATATTGGTCCTACAATGAGCAGTTCTTC.

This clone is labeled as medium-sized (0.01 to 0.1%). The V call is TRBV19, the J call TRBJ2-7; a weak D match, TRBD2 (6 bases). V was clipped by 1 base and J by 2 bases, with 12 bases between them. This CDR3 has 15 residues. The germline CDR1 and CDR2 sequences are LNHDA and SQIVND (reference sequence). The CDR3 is CASSIAAGQTYEQYF. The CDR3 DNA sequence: TGTGCCAGTAGTATAGCCGCGGGGCAGACCTACGAGCAGTACTTC.

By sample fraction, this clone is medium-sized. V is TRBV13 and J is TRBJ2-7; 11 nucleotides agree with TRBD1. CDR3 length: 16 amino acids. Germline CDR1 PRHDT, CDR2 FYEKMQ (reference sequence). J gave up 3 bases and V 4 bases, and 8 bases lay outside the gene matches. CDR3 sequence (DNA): TGTGCCAGCAGCTCCACCGGACAGGGGGCGAGCTACGAGCAGTACTTC. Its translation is CASSSTGQGASYEQYF.

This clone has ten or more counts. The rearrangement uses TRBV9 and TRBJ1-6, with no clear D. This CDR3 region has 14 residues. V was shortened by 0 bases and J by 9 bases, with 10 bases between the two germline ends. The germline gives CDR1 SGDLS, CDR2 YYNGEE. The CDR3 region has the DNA TGTGCCAGCAGCGTAGACAGTTTTGGTTCACCCCTCCACTTT. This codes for CASSVDSFGSPLHF.

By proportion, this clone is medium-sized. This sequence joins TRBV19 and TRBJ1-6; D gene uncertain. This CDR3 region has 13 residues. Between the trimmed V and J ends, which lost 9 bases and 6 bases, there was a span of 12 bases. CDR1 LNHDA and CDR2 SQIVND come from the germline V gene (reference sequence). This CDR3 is CASRTVGNSPLHF. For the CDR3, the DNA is TGTGCCAGCAGGACTGTCGGTAATTCACCCCTCCACTTT.

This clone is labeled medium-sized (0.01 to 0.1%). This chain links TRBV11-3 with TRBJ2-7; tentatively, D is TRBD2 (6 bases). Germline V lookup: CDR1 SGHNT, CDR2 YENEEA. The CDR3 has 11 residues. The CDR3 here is CASRDCHEQYF. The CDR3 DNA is TGTGCAAGTCGGGACTGCCACGAGCAGTACTTC.

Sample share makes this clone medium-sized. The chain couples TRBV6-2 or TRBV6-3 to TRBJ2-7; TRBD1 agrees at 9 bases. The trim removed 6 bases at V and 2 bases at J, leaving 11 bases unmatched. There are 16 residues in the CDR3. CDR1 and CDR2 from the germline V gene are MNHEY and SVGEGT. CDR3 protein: CASSRQGGSGTYEQYF. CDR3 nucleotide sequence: TGTGCCAGCAGCCGACAGGGGGGGAGTGGGACCTACGAGCAGTACTTC.

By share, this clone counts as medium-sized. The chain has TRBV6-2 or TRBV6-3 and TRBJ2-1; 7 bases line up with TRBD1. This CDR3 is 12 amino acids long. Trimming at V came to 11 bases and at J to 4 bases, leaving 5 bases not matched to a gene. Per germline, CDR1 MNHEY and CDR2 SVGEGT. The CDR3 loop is CASKGQYNEQFF. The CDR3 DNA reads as TGTGCCTCCAAGGGACAGTACAATGAGCAGTTCTTC.

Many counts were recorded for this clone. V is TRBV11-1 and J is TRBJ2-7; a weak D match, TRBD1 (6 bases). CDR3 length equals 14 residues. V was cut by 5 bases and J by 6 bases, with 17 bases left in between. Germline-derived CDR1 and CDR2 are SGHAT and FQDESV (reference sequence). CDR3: CASSRPGTYTEQYF. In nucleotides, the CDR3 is TGTGCCAGCAGCCGTCCCGGGACATATACCGAGCAGTACTTC. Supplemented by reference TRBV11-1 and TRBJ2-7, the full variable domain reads EAEVAQSPRYKITEKSQAVAFWCDPISGHATLYWYRQILGQGPELLVQFQDESVVDDSQLPKDRFSAERLKGVDSTLKIQPAELGDSAMYLCASSRPGTYTEQYFGPGTRLTVT.

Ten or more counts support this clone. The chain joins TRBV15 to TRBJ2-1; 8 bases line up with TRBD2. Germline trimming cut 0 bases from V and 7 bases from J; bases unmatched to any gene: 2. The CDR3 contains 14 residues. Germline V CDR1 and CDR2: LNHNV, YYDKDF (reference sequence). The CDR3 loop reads CATSRELAVNEQFF. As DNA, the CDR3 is TGTGCCACCAGCAGAGAACTAGCGGTAAATGAGCAGTTCTTC.